The 14 T cell receptor beta chains presented below share a single source sample, sequenced in a study of immune evolution from preneoplasia to lung adenocarcinoma. Generated by immunoSEQ multiplex PCR, the TCRdb table keeps only in-frame clones and is missing some. Altogether about 5,800 clones are present, around 79% being singletons, with the ten largest covering about 20%. Material: FFPE adjacent normal lung tissue. The source of these receptors is a person aged 60-79 years with lung adenocarcinoma.

The chain joins TRBV9 to TRBJ2-7, with D perhaps being TRBD1 or TRBD2 (5 bases each). From germline, CDR1 is SGDLS and CDR2 YYNGEE. Trimming left V 4 bases short and J 6 bases short, with 14 bases between. The CDR3 totals 13 residues. Here the CDR3 reads CASSTSKGSEQYF. CDR3 DNA sequence: TGTGCCAGCAGCACTTCTAAGGGGAGCGAGCAGTACTTC. The entire variable domain, with the rest obtained from reference TRBV9 and TRBJ2-7, is as follows: DSGVTQTPKHLITATGQRVTLRCSPRSGDLSVYWYQQSLDQGLQFLIQYYNGEERAKGNILERFSAQQFPDLHSELNLSSLELGDSALYFCASSTSKGSEQYFGPGTRLTVT.

This clone was seen a few times. This rearrangement joins TRBV10-3 to TRBJ1-4; D not certain. Trimming stripped 2 bases from V and 3 bases from J, with 7 bases between. The CDR3 sequence is 14 residues long. Per germline, CDR1 ENHRY and CDR2 SYGVKD. The chain's CDR3 is CAISEGQPNEKLFF. As DNA, the CDR3 is TGTGCCATCAGTGAGGGCCAGCCTAATGAAAAACTGTTTTTT.

The gene calls are TRBV29-1 and TRBJ2-7; 10 nucleotides align to TRBD1. The CDR3 sequence is 15 residues long. The V gene's germline CDR1 is SQVTM and CDR2 ANQGSEA. With V trimmed by 7 bases and J by 3 bases, 12 bases remained unmatched. CDR3 nucleotides: TGCAGCGCCGTGGGGGGGACAGGGGAACGCTACGAGCAGTACTTC. This translates into CSAVGGTGERYEQYF.

The gene calls are TRBV2 and TRBJ2-5; D perhaps matches TRBD2 (6 bases). Germline assignment: CDR1 SNHLY and CDR2 FYNNEI. The V gene lost 8 bases and the J gene lost 2 bases, with 15 bases spanning the gap. This CDR3 has 14 residues. CDR3 region: CASLAGSLQETQYF. The CDR3 DNA is TGTGCCAGCCTGGCGGGGAGTTTGCAAGAGACCCAGTACTTC.

In nucleotides, the CDR3 is TGTGCCTGGAGTTGGAGCAGGGGGCGCGAAAACTATGGCTACACCTTC. Amino acids: CAWSWSRGRENYGYTF. This chain uses TRBV30 with TRBJ1-2; 8 bases line up with TRBD1. Germline lookup yields CDR1 GTSNPN and CDR2 SVGIG (reference sequence). The CDR3 has 16 amino acids. The J segment lost 2 bases and the V segment lost 2 bases, leaving 10 bases of the junction unmatched.

The chain combines TRBV5-1 with TRBJ1-2; 7 bases match TRBD1. The germline gives CDR1 SGHRS, CDR2 YFSETQ. The CDR3 length is 14 residues. Trimming cost V 3 bases and J 4 bases; bases outside gene matches: 6. DNA for the CDR3: TGCGCCAGCAGCTGGGGGACAGACTTCTATGGCTACACCTTC. It encodes CASSWGTDFYGYTF.

This clone was counted a few times. The chain employs TRBV9 and TRBJ2-7; possible D gene TRBD1, 5 bases. V was trimmed by 2 bases and J by 2 bases, leaving 11 bases between them. This CDR3 has 14 residues. Germline V gene lookup returns CDR1 SGDLS and CDR2 YYNGEE. In DNA form, the CDR3 reads TGTGCCAGCAGCGTGGGCCAGGGCACCTACGAGCAGTACTTC. Translation gives CASSVGQGTYEQYF.

The genes are TRBV7-3 and TRBJ2-7; D is possibly TRBD1 (5 bases). This CDR3 is 13 amino acids long. CDR1 is SGHTA, CDR2 FQGTGA, per germline. V lost 2 bases and J lost 6, with 11 bases in between. The CDR3 DNA reads as TGTGCCAGCAGCTTATTCAGGGATGGCGAGCAGTACTTC. Its translation: CASSLFRDGEQYF.

The chain couples TRBV28 to TRBJ2-3; either TRBD1 or TRBD2 may fit D (6 bases each). The length of the CDR3 is 15 residues. CDR1 is MDHEN and CDR2 is SYDVKM in the germline V gene. V dropped 3 bases and J dropped 1 base, with 11 bases sitting between them. CDR3 nucleotide sequence: TGTGCCAGCAGTTTTGGGGGGCTCGGCACAGATACGCAGTATTTT. It codes for CASSFGGLGTDTQYF. Combining the CDR3 with reference TRBV28 and TRBJ2-3 gives the whole variable domain DVKVTQSSRYLVKRTGEKVFLECVQDMDHENMFWYRQDPGLGLRLIYFSYDVKMKEKGDIPEGYSVSREKKERFSLILESASTNQTSMYLCASSFGGLGTDTQYFGPGTRLTVL.

The chain links TRBV4-1 to TRBJ1-2, with D possibly matching TRBD1 (5 bases). The CDR3 loop spans 16 amino acids. Trimming took 4 bases from V and 8 from J, leaving 23 bases between them. Germline V lookup: CDR1 MGHRA, CDR2 YSYEKL. The CDR3: CASSPAGVGAVGGYTF. The DNA for the CDR3 is TGCGCCAGCAGCCCGGCTGGGGTTGGGGCCGTAGGAGGCTACACCTTC.

This clone was found a few times. CDR3 sequence reads: CASSFQHLGSETQYF. In nucleotides, the CDR3 is TGTGCCAGCAGTTTCCAGCATCTGGGATCGGAGACCCAGTACTTC. The chain uses TRBV27 and TRBJ2-5; unclear D gene. V dropped 3 bases and J dropped 5 bases, with 16 bases sitting between them. Looked up from germline, CDR1 is MNHEY and CDR2 is SMNVEV (reference sequence). The CDR3 runs 15 residues.

V gene TRBV5-1 combines with J gene TRBJ2-2; D gene unclear. Trimming took off 3 bases at V and 4 bases at J, with 13 bases between the two ends. Germline V gene data show CDR1 as SGHRS and CDR2 as YFSETQ. The CDR3 loop spans 15 amino acids. Here the CDR3 DNA reads TGCGCCAGCAGCTCCGGGTCCATTGGCACCGGGGAGCTGTTTTTT. Translating it yields CASSSGSIGTGELFF.

This chain links TRBV5-1 with TRBJ2-1; 8 bases line up with TRBD1. The CDR3 extends over 14 amino acids. The J segment lost 4 bases and the V segment lost 0 bases, leaving 0 bases of the junction unmatched. CDR1 is SGHRS, CDR2 YFSETQ, per germline. The DNA of the CDR3 is TGCGCCAGCAGCTTGGGACAGGGGTACAATGAGCAGTTCTTC. Translation gives CASSLGQGYNEQFF. Based on the CDR3 plus reference TRBV5-1 and TRBJ2-1, the full variable domain is KAGVTQTPRYLIKTRGQQVTLSCSPISGHRSVSWYQQTPGQGLQFLFEYFSETQRNKGNFPGRFSGRQFSNSRSEMNVSTLELGDSALYLCASSLGQGYNEQFFGPGTRLTVL.

The chain has TRBV29-1 and TRBJ2-7; D not resolved. In germline, CDR1 is SQVTM, CDR2 ANQGSEA. The CDR3 is 12 residues long. Trimming stripped 3 bases from V and 3 bases from J, with 9 bases between. CDR3 in amino acids: CSVEVGYYEQYF. The CDR3 nucleotides are TGCAGCGTTGAGGTCGGCTACTACGAGCAGTACTTC.